The 25 T cell receptor beta chains given below trace back to one sample, sequenced in a study of CD8+ T cells in alopecia areata. Extracted from the samples, RNA was reverse transcribed into cDNA to serve as the sequencing template. Libraries were prepared by immunoSEQ multiplex PCR; TCRdb keeps only in-frame clonotypes and omits some of them. This sample has 90,000 to 100,000 clones, with less than 50% found just once. Sequencing input: CD4+ T cells sorted from blood. The receptors shown here come from a human donor with alopecia areata.

The chain links TRBV29-1 to TRBJ1-4, with a possible D match to TRBD1 (6 bases). CDR1 is SQVTM, CDR2 ANQGSEA, per germline. The CDR3 totals 13 residues. V shed 4 bases and J shed 10 bases, with 16 bases lying between them. The CDR3 region is CSVGGQVKGKLFF. The CDR3, as DNA: TGCAGCGTTGGGGGGCAGGTGAAGGGAAAACTGTTTTTT.

This rearrangement joins TRBV5-1 to TRBJ2-3; no reliable D call. Trimming left V 3 bases short and J 2 bases short, with 7 bases between. CDR3 length: 13 amino acids. Germline values: CDR1 SGHRS, CDR2 YFSETQ. CDR3 sequence (DNA): TGCGCCAGCAGCTGGGGATCCACAGATACGCAGTATTTT. Its translation: CASSWGSTDTQYF.

This clone was counted ten times or more. The CDR3 region has the DNA TGTGCCATCCAACGATCTAGCACAGATACGCAGTATTTT. Its protein is CAIQRSSTDTQYF. V is TRBV21-1 and J is TRBJ2-3. TRBV21-1 is tagged as a pseudogene. The CDR3 contains 13 residues.

This rearrangement joins TRBV27 to TRBJ2-5; tentatively, D is TRBD1 (5 bases). The germline V gene encodes CDR1 MNHEY and CDR2 SMNVEV (reference sequence). The CDR3 contains 12 residues. Trimming left V 5 bases short and J 4 bases short, with 8 bases between. CDR3 amino acids: CASSTGLETQYF. The CDR3 bases are TGTGCCAGCAGTACAGGCCTAGAGACCCAGTACTTC.

This chain links TRBV6-5 with TRBJ2-5, with 10 positions matching TRBD2. Germline V gene data show CDR1 as MNHEY and CDR2 as SVGAGI. The CDR3 has 15 residues. The junction had 10 bases not matched to a gene; V was cut back by 8 bases and J by 4 bases. CDR3 DNA: TGTGCCAGCCATACACCTAGCGGGAGTGCAGAGACCCAGTACTTC. Encoded protein: CASHTPSGSAETQYF.

The rearrangement joins TRBV30 to TRBJ1-1; D uncertain. Trimming cost V 2 bases and J 1 base, with 11 bases left between them. The V gene's germline CDR1 is GTSNPN and CDR2 SVGIG (reference sequence). The CDR3 totals 14 residues. The CDR3 nucleotides read TGTGCCTGGAGTCGAGATACAGAGAACACTGAAGCTTTCTTT. Residues: CAWSRDTENTEAFF.

This clone was seen more than once but under ten times. V usage is TRBV29-1 and J usage is TRBJ1-1; unclear D gene. Germline V gene data show CDR1 as SQVTM and CDR2 as ANQGSEA. The ends were cut back, 7 bases at V and 0 bases at J, with 6 bases in the middle. The CDR3 runs to 11 residues. In DNA form, the CDR3 reads TGCAGCGGTAAGATGAACACTGAAGCTTTCTTT. Protein: CSGKMNTEAFF.

V is TRBV7-8 and J is TRBJ2-5; 8 nucleotides align to TRBD2. Germline V CDR1 and CDR2: SGHVS, FQNEAQ. This CDR3 contains 14 residues. V shed 3 bases, J shed 5 bases, and the junction held 5 bases outside the gene matches. The DNA of the CDR3 is TGTGCCAGCAGCTTTACTAGCGGTCGGGAGACCCAGTACTTC. Translation: CASSFTSGRETQYF.

This clone was detected a few times. The V and J genes are TRBV29-1 and TRBJ2-1; D not certain. The CDR3 is 14 amino acids. V lost 6 bases and J 5 bases, leaving 17 bases between the germline ends. Germline CDR1 reads SQVTM; CDR2 reads ANQGSEA. The CDR3 region is CSVAHHPNNNEQFF. The CDR3, as DNA: TGCAGCGTCGCACACCACCCCAACAACAATGAGCAGTTCTTC.

This clone was counted a few times. V usage is TRBV5-1 and J usage is TRBJ1-1; perhaps TRBD1 as D (5 bases). The CDR3 is 14 residues long. V was cut by 1 base and J by 5 bases, with 12 bases left in between. Looked up from germline, CDR1 is SGHRS and CDR2 is YFSETQ. In DNA form, the CDR3 reads TGCGCCAGCAGCTTGCGGCAGGGAGGGACTGAAGCTTTCTTT. Amino acids: CASSLRQGGTEAFF.

This sequence joins TRBV29-1 and TRBJ2-2; 7 nucleotides line up with TRBD1. Germline-derived CDR1 and CDR2 are SQVTM and ANQGSEA. V lost 7 bases to trimming and J lost 5 bases; unmatched junction nucleotides: 10. The CDR3 extends over 14 amino acids. The CDR3 coding sequence is TGCAGCGCCGCACTAGGGGGCGAAACCGGGGAGCTGTTTTTT. This sequence encodes CSAALGGETGELFF.

The table lists this clone with a few counts. V and J are TRBV28 and TRBJ2-1; D may be TRBD2 (6 bases). The CDR3 length is 16 residues. V lost 6 bases to trimming and J lost 0 bases, with 15 bases between them. Germline V lookup: CDR1 MDHEN, CDR2 SYDVKM. The CDR3 region has the DNA TGTGCCAGCAGCTCGGGACTCAGTAGCTCCTACAATGAGCAGTTCTTC. Its translation is CASSSGLSSSYNEQFF.

V and J are TRBV5-1 and TRBJ2-6, with no clear D. The ends were cut back, 4 bases at V and 0 bases at J, with 11 bases in the middle. Per germline, CDR1 SGHRS and CDR2 YFSETQ. CDR3 length: 16 amino acids. The CDR3 loop is CASSPARTSGANVLTF. DNA for the CDR3: TGCGCCAGCAGCCCTGCCCGGACCTCTGGGGCCAACGTCCTGACTTTC.

There are a few counts of this clone. J is TRBJ1-1 and V is TRBV6-6; the D is unclear. The length of the CDR3 is 13 residues. CDR1 and CDR2 from the germline V gene are MNHNY and SVGAGI (reference sequence). V was pared by 6 bases and J by 2 bases, with 10 bases between. The CDR3 spells CASRQQSNTEAFF. The CDR3 DNA reads TGTGCCAGCAGACAACAGAGCAACACTGAAGCTTTCTTT.

The table lists this clone with many counts. CDR3 region: CASSYSWEVRNEQFF. For the CDR3, the DNA is TGTGCCAGCAGCTATAGTTGGGAGGTTCGCAATGAGCAGTTCTTC. The V gene is TRBV7-2, the J gene TRBJ2-1; D may be TRBD2 (6 bases). The CDR3 covers 15 residues. Germline CDR1 is SGHTA and CDR2 is FQGNSA. V lost 4 bases to trimming and J lost 6 bases, with 16 bases between them.

The CDR3 coding sequence is TGCGCCAGCAGCTTGTCCCAGGGAAAGACCCAGTACTTC. It encodes CASSLSQGKTQYF. The chain couples TRBV5-1 to TRBJ2-5, with D tentatively TRBD1 (5 bases). The ends were cut back, 1 base at V and 6 bases at J, with 10 bases in the middle. Germline V gene sequence: CDR1 SGHRS, CDR2 YFSETQ. The CDR3 is 13 amino acids.

This clone has a handful of counts. The chain couples TRBV7-9 to TRBJ2-3; no definite D call. CDR1 is SEHNR, CDR2 FQNEAQ, per germline (reference sequence). V lost 4 bases and J lost 2, with 13 bases in between. The CDR3 is 15 amino acids. The CDR3 nucleotides are TGTGCCAGCAGCTCCCACGCAGACGCCACAGATACGCAGTATTTT. Amino acids: CASSSHADATDTQYF. Drawing the rest from reference TRBV7-9 and TRBJ2-3, the complete variable domain is DTGVSQNPRHKITKRGQNVTFRCDPISEHNRLYWYRQTLGQGPEFLTYFQNEAQLEKSRLLSDRFSAERPKGSFSTLEIQRTEQGDSAMYLCASSSHADATDTQYFGPGTRLTVL.

The rearrangement joins TRBV28 to TRBJ2-7; D gene ambiguous. Germline V gene data show CDR1 as MDHEN and CDR2 as SYDVKM. The CDR3 sequence is 11 residues long. Trimming pared 8 bases from V and 2 bases from J, leaving 7 bases between. The CDR3 region has the DNA TGTGCCAGCGGATTAGCCTACGAGCAGTACTTC. It encodes CASGLAYEQYF.

This clone was seen a single time. The chain has TRBV6-5 and TRBJ2-5; TRBD1 aligns across 7 bases. The ends lost 7 bases at V and 5 bases at J; junction bases unmatched: 7. The CDR3 is made up of 13 amino acids. CDR1 and CDR2 (germline): MNHEY, SVGAGI. The CDR3 bases are TGTGCCAGCACCCCGGGCAGGGGGGAGACCCAGTACTTC. It is translated as CASTPGRGETQYF.

This chain connects TRBV29-1 to TRBJ2-3; 8 bases are shared with TRBD2. J gave up 1 base and V 3 bases, and 6 bases lay outside the gene matches. The CDR3 runs to 15 residues. Looked up from germline, CDR1 is SQVTM and CDR2 is ANQGSEA. The CDR3: CSVDKASGRTDTQYF. The CDR3 bases are TGCAGCGTTGATAAGGCTAGCGGGCGCACAGATACGCAGTATTTT.

The V call is TRBV7-2, the J call TRBJ1-2; tentative D call: TRBD1 (5 bases). Germline CDR1 SGHTA, CDR2 FQGNSA. CDR3 length equals 15 residues. Trimming removed 0 bases at V and 4 bases at J, with 12 bases between. This chain's CDR3 is CASSLASGESYGYTF. The DNA for the CDR3 is TGTGCCAGCAGCTTAGCGTCGGGGGAAAGCTATGGCTACACCTTC.

The rearrangement links TRBV4-1 to TRBJ1-2, with TRBD1 as a possible D gene (5 bases). Trimming stripped 4 bases from V and 4 bases from J, with 10 bases between. The germline V gene encodes CDR1 MGHRA and CDR2 YSYEKL. The CDR3 has 13 amino acids. The CDR3 bases are TGCGCCAGCAGCCTCCGCCAGGGCTATGGCTACACCTTC. Amino acid sequence: CASSLRQGYGYTF.

This clone has a handful of counts. V is TRBV7-2 and J is TRBJ2-3; D may be TRBD2 (6 bases). The CDR3 is made up of 14 amino acids. V dropped 5 bases and J dropped 3 bases, with 12 bases sitting between them. Germline CDR1 is SGHTA and CDR2 is FQGNSA. The CDR3 DNA reads as TGTGCCAGCAGCAAAACCGGGACTACAGATACGCAGTATTTT. Protein: CASSKTGTTDTQYF.

The rearrangement joins TRBV25-1 to TRBJ2-7, with D perhaps matching TRBD2 (5 bases). The CDR3 length is 12 residues. Per germline, CDR1 MGHDK and CDR2 SYGVNS. V gave up 6 bases and J gave up 0 bases, with 6 bases separating them. The CDR3 reads CASRGDSYEQYF. CDR3 sequence (DNA): TGTGCCAGCAGGGGAGACTCCTACGAGCAGTACTTC.

V is TRBV5-4 and J is TRBJ2-1; TRBD2 aligns across 8 bases. This CDR3 has 16 residues. CDR1 and CDR2 (germline): SGHNT, YYREEE (reference sequence). With 0 bases clipped from V and 0 bases from J, the junction kept 2 bases outside the gene matches. The CDR3 loop reads CASSLVAGSSYNEQFF. CDR3 bases: TGTGCCAGCAGCTTGGTAGCGGGAAGCTCCTACAATGAGCAGTTCTTC.